This T cell receptor beta chain was profiled in a study of blood T cell repertoires in COVID-19. Study at large: The United States, Italy and Spain supplied acute and convalescent COVID-19 samples. PBMCs, B-cell-depleted T cells, or T cells provided the cDNA or gDNA that made up the material.

Sequenced by immunoSEQ multiplex PCR; TCRdb stores in-frame clones only, minus some. Of about 160,000 clones listed, more than 70% are singletons. The specimen was peripheral blood. The receptor comes from a man between 60 and 75 years old with acute or convalescent COVID-19.

This CDR3 is CASSFGDTEAFF. The DNA for the CDR3 is TGTGCCAGCAGCTTCGGAGACACTGAAGCTTTCTTT. The genes are TRBV11-3 and TRBJ1-1; D is uncertain. V was shortened by 3 bases and J by 3 bases, with 5 bases between the two germline ends. The CDR3 loop spans 12 amino acids. Germline V lookup: CDR1 SGHNT, CDR2 YENEEA.